This T cell receptor beta chain is from a study of beta chain features in type 1 diabetes. Study observations and caveats: Shortening that was moderate but significant affected the TCRB CDR3s of Type 1 diabetes patients in all four CD4+ subsets.

As every portion of the isolated RNA was reverse transcribed, the sequencing read expressed TCRB transcripts. Deep immunoSEQ sequencing covered naive, central memory and regulatory T cell samples. Assay: immunoSEQ multiplex PCR; the TCRdb copy retains only in-frame clones and omits some. The table lists roughly 100,000 clones, about 26% of them singletons. With respect to this clone: The antigen is unknown.

Germline CDR1 is SGHRS and CDR2 is YFSETQ. CDR3 length: 16 residues. Unmatched junction bases numbered 6, after V lost 1 base and J lost 0 bases. The TCR comes from a woman aged 18-29 years with type 1 diabetes. Sequenced material: central memory CD4+ T cells from blood. This chain connects TRBV5-1 to TRBJ1-1, with TRBD1 matching over 7 bases. CDR3 region: CASSLQGGALNTEAFF. The CDR3 coding sequence is TGCGCCAGCAGCTTGCAGGGGGGCGCCTTGAACACTGAAGCTTTCTTT.